Here is one TCR beta chain with its context. This sample was taken from a study of blood T cell repertoires in COVID-19. Study at large: T cells, B-cell-depleted T cells, or PBMCs supplied cDNA or gDNA.

TCRdb's table, derived via immunoSEQ multiplex PCR, lists solely in-frame clones and lacks some. The table has 130,000 to 150,000 clones, about nine tenths seen once. CDR1 and CDR2 (germline): SGHVS, FNYEAQ. The V end was cut by 5 bases, the J end by 5 bases, with 10 bases between. This CDR3 has 13 residues. The chain uses TRBV7-6 and TRBJ2-1, with D hard to call. Material for sequencing was peripheral blood. The sequence derives from a human donor in a cohort sampled during active COVID-19. The CDR3 DNA follows: TGTGCCAGCAGCCTTCCGTCCCACAATGAGCAGTTCTTC. Protein product: CASSLPSHNEQFF.